This T cell receptor (beta chain) was identified during a study of OX40 agonist ivuxolimab in advanced cancers. For the wider study: Ivuxolimab, which targeted the costimulatory receptor OX40 (CD134), was an agonistic, fully human IgG2 monoclonal antibody. Intravenous ivuxolimab was administered to patients every 2 weeks at six dose levels: 0.01, 0.1, 0.3, 1.5, 3 and 10 mg/kg. Of the 50 to 55 patients in dose escalation, 19 had hepatocellular carcinoma, approximately 15 had melanoma, 9 had renal cell carcinoma and 9 had head and neck cancer. A male proportion of 75% to 85% and a mean age of approximately 60 years, ranging from about 20 to 80, were recorded for the dose-escalation cohort. Prior anti-PD-1, anti-PD-L1 or anti-CTLA-4 therapy was permitted, and 40% of dose-escalation patients had received checkpoint inhibitors. Partial responses occurred in three dose-escalation patients, of whom one had hepatocellular carcinoma and two had cutaneous melanoma. Peripheral TCRbeta sequencing aimed to test whether ivuxolimab altered TCR sequence diversity and caused clonal T-cell expansion. The paper reports the monotherapy dose-escalation portion (N ≈ 52 patients) of the phase I ivuxolimab trial. The paper as a whole reports these results and caveats: After ivuxolimab, more expanded clones were found on average in CD8+ T cells than in CD4+ T cells. The antigen specificity of the clonally expanded peripheral T cells was not determined. At doses from 0.1 to 3.0 mg/kg, clonal expansion was seen in both CD4+ and CD8+ blood T cells between baseline and week 6. Low levels of normalized T-cell clonal expansion were also seen in some patients who did not respond. In the 0.1-3.0 mg/kg groups, partial responders were among the patients with the lowest normalized peripheral clonal expansion, particularly in CD8+ T cells.

Patients with autoimmune disease history or receiving systemic immunosuppression were excluded from the trial. Peripheral blood for TCR sequencing was collected from all dose cohorts at baseline, on cycle 4 day 1, and on cycle 7 day 1. The samples were drawn from a first-in-human, open-label, multicenter phase I dose-escalation trial of ivuxolimab. The trial enrolled adults with locally advanced or metastatic head and neck squamous cell, hepatocellular, melanoma or renal cell carcinoma. Before TCR sequencing, CD4+ T cells and CD8+ T cells from peripheral blood were sorted into separate populations. Including the terminal cysteine and phenylalanine, the CDR3 comprises 14 residues. Only the CDR3 portion is preserved as DNA: 42 bases, with reading frame beginning at the first base. The germline V gene (reference sequence) specifies PRHDT as CDR1 and FYEKMQ as CDR2. To sequence the TCRbeta CDR3 region, genomic DNA was isolated from the sorted cells. TCRbeta CDR3 regions were sequenced using the immunoSEQ Assay. The immuneACCESS repertoire file appears here via TCRdb, limited to in-frame rearrangements. These files lack a portion of the clones; in checked studies, under half of the deficit traces to unresolved V genes, and the cause of the others is not known. This sample is represented by 35,000 to 40,000 clones; more than 75% of them were singletons. Jointly, the top ten make up over 10% of the sample.

About this clone itself: Its recognized antigen is unknown. There are no base qualities to consult, and no much larger clone falls within one base.

This TCR was sampled from an adult with an advanced solid tumor such as melanoma, head and neck, liver or kidney cancer. This sample comprised CD4+ or CD8+ T cells sorted from blood, obtained in a trial of the OX40 agonist ivuxolimab. This chain joins TRBV13 to TRBJ2-5, with no D gene named confidently. Near its end, the DNA agrees better with TRBJ2-7, so the J call may be wrong. The CDR3 protein sequence reads: CASSYLVTSYEQYF. At the DNA level, the sequence is TGTGCCAGCAGCTACCTGGTGACCTCCTACGAGCAGTACTTC.